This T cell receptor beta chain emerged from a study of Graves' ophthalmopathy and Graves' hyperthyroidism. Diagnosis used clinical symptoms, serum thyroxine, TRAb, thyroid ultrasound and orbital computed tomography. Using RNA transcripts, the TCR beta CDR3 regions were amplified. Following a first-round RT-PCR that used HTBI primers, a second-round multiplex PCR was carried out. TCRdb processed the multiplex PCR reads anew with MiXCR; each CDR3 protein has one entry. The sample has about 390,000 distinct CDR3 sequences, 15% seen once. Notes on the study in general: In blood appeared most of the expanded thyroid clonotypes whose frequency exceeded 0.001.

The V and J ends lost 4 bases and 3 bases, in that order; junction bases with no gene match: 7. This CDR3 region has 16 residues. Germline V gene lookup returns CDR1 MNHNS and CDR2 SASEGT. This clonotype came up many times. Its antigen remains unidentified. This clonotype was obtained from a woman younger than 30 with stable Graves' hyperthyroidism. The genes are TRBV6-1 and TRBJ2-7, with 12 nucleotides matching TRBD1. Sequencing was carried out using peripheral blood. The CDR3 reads CASSAFRDRGRYEQYF. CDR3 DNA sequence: TGTGCCAGCAGTGCATTCCGGGACAGGGGGCGCTACGAGCAGTACTTC.